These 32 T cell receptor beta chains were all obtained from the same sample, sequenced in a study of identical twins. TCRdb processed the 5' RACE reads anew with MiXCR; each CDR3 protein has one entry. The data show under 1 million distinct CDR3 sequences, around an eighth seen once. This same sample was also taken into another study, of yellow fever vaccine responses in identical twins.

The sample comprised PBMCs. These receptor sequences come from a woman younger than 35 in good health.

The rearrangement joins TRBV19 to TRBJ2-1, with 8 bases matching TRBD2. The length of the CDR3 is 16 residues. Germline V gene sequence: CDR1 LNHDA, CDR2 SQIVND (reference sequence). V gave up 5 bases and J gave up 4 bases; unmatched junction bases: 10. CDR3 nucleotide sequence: TGTGCCAGTAGTCCTTCCGGCGCGGGGGGTTACAATGAGCAGTTCTTC. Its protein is CASSPSGAGGYNEQFF.

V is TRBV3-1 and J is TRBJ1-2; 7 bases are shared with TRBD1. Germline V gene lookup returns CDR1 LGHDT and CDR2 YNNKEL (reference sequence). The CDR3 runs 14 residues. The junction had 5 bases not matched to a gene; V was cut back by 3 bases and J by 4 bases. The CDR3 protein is CASSHQDRTYGYTF. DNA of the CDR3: TGTGCCAGCAGCCATCAGGACAGGACCTATGGCTACACCTTC.

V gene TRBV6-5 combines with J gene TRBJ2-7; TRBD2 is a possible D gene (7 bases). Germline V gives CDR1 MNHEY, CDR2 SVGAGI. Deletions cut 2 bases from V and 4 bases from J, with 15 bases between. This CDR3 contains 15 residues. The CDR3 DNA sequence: TGTGCCAGCAGTTACGTAGGGGGGGCGCCTTACGAGCAGTACTTC. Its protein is CASSYVGGAPYEQYF.

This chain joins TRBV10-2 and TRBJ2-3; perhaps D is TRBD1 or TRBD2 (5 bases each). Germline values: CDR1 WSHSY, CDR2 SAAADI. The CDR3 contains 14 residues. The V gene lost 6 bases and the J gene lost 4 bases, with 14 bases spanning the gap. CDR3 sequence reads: CASRRDPFADTQYF. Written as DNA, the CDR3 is TGCGCCAGCAGGAGGGACCCCTTTGCAGATACGCAGTATTTT.

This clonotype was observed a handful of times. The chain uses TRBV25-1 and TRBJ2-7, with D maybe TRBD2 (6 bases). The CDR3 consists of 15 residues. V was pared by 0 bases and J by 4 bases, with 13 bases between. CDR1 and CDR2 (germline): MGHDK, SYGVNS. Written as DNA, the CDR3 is TGTGCCAGCAGTGAATATGGGACTGGTCTATACGAGCAGTACTTC. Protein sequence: CASSEYGTGLYEQYF.

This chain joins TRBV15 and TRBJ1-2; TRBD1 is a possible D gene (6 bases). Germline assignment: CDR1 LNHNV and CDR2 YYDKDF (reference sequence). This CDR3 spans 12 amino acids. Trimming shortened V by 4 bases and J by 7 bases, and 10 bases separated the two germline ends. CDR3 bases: TGTGCCACCAGCACGGACAGTTTTGGCTACACCTTC. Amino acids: CATSTDSFGYTF.

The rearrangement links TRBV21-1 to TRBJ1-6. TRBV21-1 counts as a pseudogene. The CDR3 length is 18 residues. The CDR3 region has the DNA TGTGCCAGCAGCAAAGATATTAGGTCAGTCGCCGCGAATTCACCCCTCCACTTT. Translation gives CASSKDIRSVAANSPLHF.

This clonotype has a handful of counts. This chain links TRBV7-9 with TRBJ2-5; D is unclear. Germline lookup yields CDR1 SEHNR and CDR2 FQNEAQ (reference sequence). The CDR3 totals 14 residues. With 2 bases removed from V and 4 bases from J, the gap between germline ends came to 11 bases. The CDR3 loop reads CASSLISRPETQYF. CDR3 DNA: TGTGCCAGCAGCTTAATTAGCCGCCCAGAGACCCAGTACTTC.

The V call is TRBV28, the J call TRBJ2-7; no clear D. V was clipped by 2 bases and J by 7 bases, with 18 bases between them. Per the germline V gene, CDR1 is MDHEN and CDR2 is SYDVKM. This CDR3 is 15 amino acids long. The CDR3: CASSLPRAEKWEQYF. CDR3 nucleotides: TGTGCCAGCAGTTTACCCCGGGCGGAGAAGTGGGAGCAGTACTTC. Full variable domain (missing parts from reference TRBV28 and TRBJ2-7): DVKVTQSSRYLVKRTGEKVFLECVQDMDHENMFWYRQDPGLGLRLIYFSYDVKMKEKGDIPEGYSVSREKKERFSLILESASTNQTSMYLCASSLPRAEKWEQYFGPGTRLTVT.

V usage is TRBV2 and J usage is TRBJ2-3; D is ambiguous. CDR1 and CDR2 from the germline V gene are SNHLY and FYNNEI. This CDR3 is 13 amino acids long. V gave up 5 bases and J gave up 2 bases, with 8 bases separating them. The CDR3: CASSWQDTDTQYF. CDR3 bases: TGTGCCAGCAGTTGGCAGGACACAGATACGCAGTATTTT.

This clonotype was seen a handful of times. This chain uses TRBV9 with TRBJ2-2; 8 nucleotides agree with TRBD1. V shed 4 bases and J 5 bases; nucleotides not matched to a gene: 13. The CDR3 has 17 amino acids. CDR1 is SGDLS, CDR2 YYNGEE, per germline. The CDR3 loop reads CASSLRDRNRLTGELFF. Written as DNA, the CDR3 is TGTGCCAGCAGCCTCCGGGACAGGAATAGGTTGACCGGGGAGCTGTTTTTT.

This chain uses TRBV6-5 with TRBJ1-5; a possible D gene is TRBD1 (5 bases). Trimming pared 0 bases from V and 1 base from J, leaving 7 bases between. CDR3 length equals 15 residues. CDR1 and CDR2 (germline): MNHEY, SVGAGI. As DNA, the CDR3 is TGTGCCAGCAGTTACTCAGGGGCGAGCAATCAGCCCCAGCATTTT. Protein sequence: CASSYSGASNQPQHF.

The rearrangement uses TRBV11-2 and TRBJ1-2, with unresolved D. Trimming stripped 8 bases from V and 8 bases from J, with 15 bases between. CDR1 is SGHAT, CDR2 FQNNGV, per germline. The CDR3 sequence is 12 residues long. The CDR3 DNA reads TGTGCCAGCCGAAAGACGGAGGCAGGCTACACCTTC. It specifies CASRKTEAGYTF.

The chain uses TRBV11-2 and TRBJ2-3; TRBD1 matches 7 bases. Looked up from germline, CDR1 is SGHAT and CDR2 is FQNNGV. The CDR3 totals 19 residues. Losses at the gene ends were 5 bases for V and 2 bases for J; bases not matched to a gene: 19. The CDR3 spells CASSLIPLPPGQPTDTQYF. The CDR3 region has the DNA TGTGCCAGCAGCCTTATCCCCTTGCCACCGGGACAGCCCACAGATACGCAGTATTTT.

The DNA of the CDR3 is TGTGCCAGCAGTTTATTTTCGGTGACGGATACTGAAGCTTTCTTT. It is translated as CASSLFSVTDTEAFF. The genes are TRBV12-3 or TRBV12-4 and TRBJ1-1; no clear D. The CDR3 runs to 15 residues. Trimming pared 2 bases from V and 5 bases from J, leaving 15 bases between.

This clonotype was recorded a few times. Here the CDR3 reads CATSRVALSGGRTLKLFF. For the CDR3, the DNA is TGTGCCACCAGCAGAGTCGCCCTATCGGGCGGGAGGACGCTCAAGCTGTTCTTC. The V and J genes are TRBV15 and TRBJ2-1; TRBD2 aligns across 8 bases. The junction had 23 bases not matched to a gene; V was cut back by 1 base and J by 15 bases. CDR1 is LNHNV and CDR2 is YYDKDF in the germline V gene (reference sequence). The CDR3 covers 18 residues.

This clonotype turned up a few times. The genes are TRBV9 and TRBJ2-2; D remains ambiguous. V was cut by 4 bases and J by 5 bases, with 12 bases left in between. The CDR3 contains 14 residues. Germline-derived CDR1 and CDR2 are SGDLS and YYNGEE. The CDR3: CASSPTGWTGELFF. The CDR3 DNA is TGTGCCAGCAGCCCTACCGGGTGGACCGGGGAGCTGTTTTTT.

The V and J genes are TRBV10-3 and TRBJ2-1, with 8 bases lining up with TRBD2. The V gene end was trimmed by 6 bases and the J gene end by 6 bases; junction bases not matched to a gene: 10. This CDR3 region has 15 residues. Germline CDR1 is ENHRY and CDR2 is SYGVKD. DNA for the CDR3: TGTGCCATCAGCAAACAGGGAGCGGGGGCCAATGAGCAGTTCTTC. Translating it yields CAISKQGAGANEQFF.

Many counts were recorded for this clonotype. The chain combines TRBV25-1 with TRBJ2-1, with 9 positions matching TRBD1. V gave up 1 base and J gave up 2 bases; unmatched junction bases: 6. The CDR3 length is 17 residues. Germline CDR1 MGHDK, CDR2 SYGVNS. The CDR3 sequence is CASSELGTGSTYNEQFF. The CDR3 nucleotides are TGTGCCAGCAGTGAATTGGGGACAGGGTCGACCTACAATGAGCAGTTCTTC.

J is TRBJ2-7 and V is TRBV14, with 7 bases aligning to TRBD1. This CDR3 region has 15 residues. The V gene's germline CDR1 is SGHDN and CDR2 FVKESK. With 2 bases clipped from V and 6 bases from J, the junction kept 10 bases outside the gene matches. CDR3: CASSQKGAIQGEQYF. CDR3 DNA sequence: TGTGCCAGCAGCCAAAAGGGGGCGATCCAAGGCGAGCAGTACTTC.

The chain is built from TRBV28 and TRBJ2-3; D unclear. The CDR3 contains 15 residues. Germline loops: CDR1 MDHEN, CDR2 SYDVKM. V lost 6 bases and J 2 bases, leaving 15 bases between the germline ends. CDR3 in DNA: TGTGCCAGCAGGTCCGGACCCGGCCTCACAGATACGCAGTATTTT. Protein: CASRSGPGLTDTQYF.

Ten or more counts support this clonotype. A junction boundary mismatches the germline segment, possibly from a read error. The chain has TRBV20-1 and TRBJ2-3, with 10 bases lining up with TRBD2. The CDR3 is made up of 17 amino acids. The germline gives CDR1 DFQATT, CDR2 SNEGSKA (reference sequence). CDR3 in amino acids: CSASRVGVAGGTDTQYF. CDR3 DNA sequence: TGCAGTGCTAGTAGAGTCGGGGTAGCGGGAGGCACGGATACGCAGTATTTT.

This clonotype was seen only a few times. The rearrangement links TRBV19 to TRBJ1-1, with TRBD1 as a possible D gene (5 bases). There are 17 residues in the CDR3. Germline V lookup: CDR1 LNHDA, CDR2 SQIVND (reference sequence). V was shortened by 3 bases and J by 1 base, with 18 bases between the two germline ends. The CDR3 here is CASSMNREAQANTEAFF. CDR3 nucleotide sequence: TGTGCCAGTAGTATGAATCGGGAAGCACAGGCGAACACTGAAGCTTTCTTT.

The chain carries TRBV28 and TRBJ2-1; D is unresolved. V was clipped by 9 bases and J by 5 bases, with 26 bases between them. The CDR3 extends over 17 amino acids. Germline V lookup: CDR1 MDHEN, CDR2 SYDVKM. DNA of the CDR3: TGTGCCAGTTCCGAGGTCCAGGATCGGGTCACGCACAATGAGCAGTTCTTC. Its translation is CASSEVQDRVTHNEQFF.

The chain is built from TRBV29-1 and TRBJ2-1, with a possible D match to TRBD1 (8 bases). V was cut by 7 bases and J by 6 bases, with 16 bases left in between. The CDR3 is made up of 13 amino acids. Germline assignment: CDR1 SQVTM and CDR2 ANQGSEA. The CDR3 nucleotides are TGCAGCGAGGAGGACAGGGAGGGCAATGAGCAGTTCTTC. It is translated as CSEEDREGNEQFF.

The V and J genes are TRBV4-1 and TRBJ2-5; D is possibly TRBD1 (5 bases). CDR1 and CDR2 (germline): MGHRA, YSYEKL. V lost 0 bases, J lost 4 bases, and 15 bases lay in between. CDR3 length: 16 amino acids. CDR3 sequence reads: CASSQDLGRVVETQYF. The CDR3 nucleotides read TGCGCCAGCAGCCAAGATCTCGGCAGGGTGGTAGAGACCCAGTACTTC.

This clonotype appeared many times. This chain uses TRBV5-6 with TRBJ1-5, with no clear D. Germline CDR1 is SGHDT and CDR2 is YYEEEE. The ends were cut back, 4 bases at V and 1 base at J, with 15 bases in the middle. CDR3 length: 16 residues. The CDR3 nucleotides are TGTGCCAGCAGCAGATTTGGGTTTGGGAGCAATCAGCCCCAGCATTTT. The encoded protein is CASSRFGFGSNQPQHF. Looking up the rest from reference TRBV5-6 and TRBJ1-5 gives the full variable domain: DAGVTQSPTHLIKTRGQQVTLRCSPKSGHDTVSWYQQALGQGPQFIFQYYEEEERQRGNFPDRFSGHQFPNYSSELNVNALLLGDSALYLCASSRFGFGSNQPQHFGDGTRLSIL.

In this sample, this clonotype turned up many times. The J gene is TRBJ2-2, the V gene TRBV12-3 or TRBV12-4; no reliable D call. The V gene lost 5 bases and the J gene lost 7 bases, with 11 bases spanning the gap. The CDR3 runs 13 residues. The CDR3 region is CASSPPRSGELFF. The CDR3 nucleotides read TGTGCCAGCAGTCCCCCGCGGAGCGGGGAGCTGTTTTTT.

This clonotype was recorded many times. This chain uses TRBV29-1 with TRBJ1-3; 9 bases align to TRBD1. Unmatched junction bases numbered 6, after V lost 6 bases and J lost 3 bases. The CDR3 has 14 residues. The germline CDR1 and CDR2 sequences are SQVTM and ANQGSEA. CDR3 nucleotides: TGCAGCGTAACGGGACAGGGCTTTGGAAACACCATATATTTT. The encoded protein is CSVTGQGFGNTIYF.

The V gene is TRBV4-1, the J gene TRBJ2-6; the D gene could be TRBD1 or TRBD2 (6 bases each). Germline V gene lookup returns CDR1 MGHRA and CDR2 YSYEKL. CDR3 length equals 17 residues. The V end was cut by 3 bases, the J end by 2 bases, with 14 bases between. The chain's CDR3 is CASSQRDTNPGANVLTF. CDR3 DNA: TGCGCCAGCAGCCAGCGGGACACAAACCCTGGGGCCAACGTCCTGACTTTC.

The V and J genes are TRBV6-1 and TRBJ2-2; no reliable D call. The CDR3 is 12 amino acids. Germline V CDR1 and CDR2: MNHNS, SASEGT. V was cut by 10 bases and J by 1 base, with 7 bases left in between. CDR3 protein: CANQKNTGELFF. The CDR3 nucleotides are TGTGCCAACCAGAAGAACACCGGGGAGCTGTTTTTT.

This CDR3 is CASSQEGGDEQFF. The CDR3 region has the DNA TGCGCCAGCAGCCAAGAAGGGGGAGATGAGCAGTTCTTC. The chain couples TRBV4-1 to TRBJ2-1; D perhaps matches TRBD1 (6 bases). Germline V CDR1 and CDR2: MGHRA, YSYEKL. The V gene lost 0 bases and the J gene lost 8 bases, with 8 bases spanning the gap. This CDR3 has 13 residues.